This T cell receptor beta chain is from a study of cytomegalovirus exposure and HLA in healthy donors. As to this clone: The antigen is unknown.

The V gene end was trimmed by 3 bases and the J gene end by 7 bases; junction bases not matched to a gene: 8. Looked up from germline, CDR1 is KGHSH and CDR2 is LQKENI. This CDR3 has 15 amino acids. General study results and limits: According to a later analysis, donors in an Asian-associated ancestry cluster reportedly had fewer N-insertions than the roughly 630-donor mean. Roughly even sequencing depth across donors was the assumption behind the presence/absence analyses. TCR beta sequences numbering fewer than 20,000 were associated with HLA alleles at 0.05 false discovery rate in a later analysis. Per published accounts, TCR beta sequences correctly predicted the HLA-A and HLA-B alleles of most subjects.

The PCR was carried out with 60 Vbeta primers and 13 Jbeta primers. The protocol was immunoSEQ multiplex PCR, while the TCRdb copy is restricted to in-frame clones and leaves out a portion. The sample lists 130,000 or so clones, 65% to 75% seen once, with 6.5% to 8% in the top ten. The sequenced material came from PBMCs. V is TRBV18 and J is TRBJ1-4, with 7 nucleotides matching TRBD1. The sequence derives from a man in his forties in good health and CMV-seropositive. CDR3 in amino acids: CASSPETGWGEKLFF. CDR3 DNA sequence: TGTGCCAGCTCACCGGAGACAGGGTGGGGTGAAAAACTGTTTTTT.